This T cell receptor beta chain was documented in a study of shared clonotypes between healthy human individuals. Naive-designated CD8 cells lacked CD45RO, were positively enriched for CCR7, and omitted terminally differentiated effector memory CD45RA+ cells. Assay execution took place at the deep level. Profiled with immunoSEQ multiplex PCR; TCRdb holds only in-frame clones, not every one. The sample has about 870,000 clones; 80% to 95% are singletons. CDR3 length: 15 amino acids. Trimming removed 8 bases at V and 0 bases at J, with 17 bases between. Germline lookup yields CDR1 SGHVS and CDR2 FQNEAQ.

This chain connects TRBV7-8 to TRBJ2-7; D possibly corresponds to TRBD2 (5 bases). The origin of this receptor is a man under 40 in good health. Sequenced: naive CD8+ T cells sorted from blood. DNA for the CDR3: TGTGCCAGCCAGCCGACATTGGGAGTCTCCTACGAGCAGTACTTC. Protein product: CASQPTLGVSYEQYF.